Below are 18 T cell receptor beta chains sequenced from a single sample in a study of chemoradiotherapy in HPV16-positive cancers. Data came from immunoSEQ multiplex PCR; TCRdb stores just in-frame clones and leaves some out. Seen here are roughly 39,000 clones, approximately 73% observed once, and the top ten hold more than 5%. The source material was blood, sampled from a patient who underwent chemoradiotherapy. The receptors shown here come from a human donor with HPV-associated anogenital cancer.

V gene TRBV21-1 combines with J gene TRBJ1-6. TRBV21-1 is marked as a pseudogene. The CDR3 runs to 15 residues. The CDR3 loop reads CASTRVGGDNSPLHF. In DNA form, the CDR3 reads TGTGCCAGCACTCGGGTGGGGGGTGATAATTCACCCCTCCACTTT.

The chain carries TRBV5-4 and TRBJ2-4; D assignment may be TRBD1 or TRBD2 (5 bases each). The V end was cut by 2 bases, the J end by 1 base, with 7 bases between. The germline CDR1 and CDR2 sequences are SGHNT and YYREEE (reference sequence). The CDR3 loop spans 14 amino acids. Written as DNA, the CDR3 is TGTGCCAGCAGCTTATGGGGGGCCAAAAACATTCAGTACTTC. It translates to CASSLWGAKNIQYF.

This rearrangement joins TRBV6-1 to TRBJ2-2, with a tentative D call TRBD1 (5 bases). The V gene lost 0 bases and the J gene lost 4 bases, with 6 bases spanning the gap. The CDR3 spans 14 residues. The V gene's germline CDR1 is MNHNS and CDR2 SASEGT. CDR3: CASSEARGTGELFF. DNA for the CDR3: TGTGCCAGCAGTGAAGCAAGGGGCACCGGGGAGCTGTTTTTT.

V gene TRBV11-2 combines with J gene TRBJ2-5; tentative D call: TRBD2 (6 bases). There are 18 residues in the CDR3. Germline CDR1 and CDR2: SGHAT and FQNNGV. The V end lost 4 bases, the J end lost 1 base, and 22 bases lay between the germline ends. The CDR3 nucleotides read TGTGCCAGCAGCTCTAGAGGCTACGGGGGTTCTAGCCAAGAGACCCAGTACTTC. Protein: CASSSRGYGGSSQETQYF.

The chain combines TRBV19 with TRBJ2-5, with 7 bases lining up with TRBD1. The germline V gene has CDR1 LNHDA and CDR2 SQIVND (reference sequence). J gave up 2 bases and V 7 bases, and 4 bases lay outside the gene matches. The CDR3 loop spans 13 amino acids. CDR3 amino acids: CASKGAVQETQYF. The CDR3 nucleotides read TGTGCCAGTAAGGGGGCGGTACAAGAGACCCAGTACTTC.

This chain uses TRBV19 with TRBJ1-4, with 8 bases that match TRBD1. V was clipped by 5 bases and J by 5 bases; unmatched bases: 4. Germline assignment: CDR1 LNHDA and CDR2 SQIVND (reference sequence). The CDR3 is made up of 14 amino acids. The CDR3 protein is CASSRTGWNEKLFF. In DNA form, the CDR3 reads TGTGCCAGTAGTCGGACAGGGTGGAATGAAAAACTGTTTTTT.

The V gene is TRBV5-1, the J gene TRBJ1-6; 9 nucleotides match TRBD1. Per germline, CDR1 SGHRS and CDR2 YFSETQ. The CDR3 contains 14 residues. With V trimmed by 4 bases and J by 8 bases, 4 bases remained unmatched. CDR3 region: CASSMGQGYSPLHF. CDR3 bases: TGCGCCAGCAGCATGGGACAGGGATATTCACCCCTCCACTTT.

This chain uses TRBV7-9 with TRBJ1-2, with 10 bases identical to TRBD1. The CDR3 is 16 amino acids. Per the germline V gene, CDR1 is SEHNR and CDR2 is FQNEAQ (reference sequence). With 0 bases clipped from V and 4 bases from J, the junction kept 5 bases outside the gene matches. For the CDR3, the DNA is TGTGCCAGCAGCTTAGCCGGACAGGGGGATACCTATGGCTACACCTTC. It specifies CASSLAGQGDTYGYTF.

CDR3 loop: CATSRPGGAKQPQHF. The CDR3 DNA is TGTGCCACCAGCAGGCCAGGGGGCGCAAAGCAGCCCCAGCATTTT. The chain carries TRBV15 and TRBJ1-5, with 8 bases lining up with TRBD1. The V segment lost 3 bases and the J segment 7 bases; nucleotides outside the gene matches: 8. Looked up from germline, CDR1 is LNHNV and CDR2 is YYDKDF (reference sequence). CDR3 length: 15 amino acids. Full variable domain (remainder filled in from reference TRBV15 and TRBJ1-5): DAMVIQNPRYQVTQFGKPVTLSCSQTLNHNVMYWYQQKSSQAPKLLFHYYDKDFNNEADTPDNFQSRRPNTSFCFLDIRSPGLGDTAMYLCATSRPGGAKQPQHFGDGTRLSIL.

The rearrangement uses TRBV20-1 and TRBJ1-2, with a possible D match to TRBD1 (6 bases). Germline V CDR1 and CDR2: DFQATT, SNEGSKA (reference sequence). The ends were cut back, 5 bases at V and 6 bases at J, with 10 bases in the middle. The CDR3 is made up of 11 amino acids. For the CDR3, the DNA is TGCAGTGCTTTCAGGGGTCATGGCTACACCTTC. This encodes CSAFRGHGYTF.

This chain uses TRBV2 with TRBJ2-5, with a weak D call TRBD2 (5 bases). The CDR3 is 14 residues long. Trimming left V 2 bases short and J 5 bases short, with 12 bases between. Germline V gene sequence: CDR1 SNHLY, CDR2 FYNNEI. CDR3 bases: TGTGCCAGCAGTGAACGCCGGGGTGGGGAGACCCAGTACTTC. It translates to CASSERRGGETQYF.

This clone was picked up a small number of times. The chain is built from TRBV7-9 and TRBJ2-5; no clear D. Trimming took 5 bases from V and 4 from J, leaving 5 bases between them. Germline CDR1 and CDR2: SEHNR and FQNEAQ (reference sequence). The CDR3 sequence is 11 residues long. CDR3 protein: CASSPRETQYF. The CDR3, as DNA: TGTGCCAGCAGCCCTCGAGAGACCCAGTACTTC. Full variable domain (rest looked up from reference TRBV7-9 and TRBJ2-5): DTGVSQNPRHKITKRGQNVTFRCDPISEHNRLYWYRQTLGQGPEFLTYFQNEAQLEKSRLLSDRFSAERPKGSFSTLEIQRTEQGDSAMYLCASSPRETQYFGPGTRLLVL.

A few counts support this clone. The chain employs TRBV7-3 and TRBJ1-1; D might be TRBD1 (5 bases). Germline values: CDR1 SGHTA, CDR2 FQGTGA. The CDR3 loop spans 12 amino acids. V shed 5 bases and J shed 5 bases, with 9 bases lying between them. The CDR3 reads CASSAGETEAFF. The CDR3 DNA follows: TGTGCCAGCAGCGCGGGGGAGACTGAAGCTTTCTTT.

This clone was counted only a few times. The V gene is TRBV2, the J gene TRBJ1-2; D unresolved. This CDR3 has 13 residues. Germline loops: CDR1 SNHLY, CDR2 FYNNEI. Trimming cost V 10 bases and J 7 bases, with 19 bases left between them. CDR3 loop: CATYFHRGSGYTF. The CDR3 DNA reads as TGTGCCACCTACTTCCACCGGGGAAGTGGCTACACCTTC.

The chain combines TRBV7-6 with TRBJ2-7; weak D call: TRBD2 (6 bases). From germline, CDR1 is SGHVS and CDR2 FNYEAQ. The germline V and J ends were trimmed by 3 bases and 3 bases, with 15 bases remaining between them. CDR3 length: 15 amino acids. CDR3 amino acids: CASSLEEGPLYEQYF. The CDR3 coding sequence is TGTGCCAGCAGCTTGGAGGAGGGTCCACTCTACGAGCAGTACTTC.

The chain couples TRBV10-3 to TRBJ2-1; D possibly matches TRBD1 or TRBD2 (6 bases each). Germline V gene sequence: CDR1 ENHRY, CDR2 SYGVKD. The CDR3 is made up of 18 amino acids. Trimming pared 2 bases from V and 6 bases from J, leaving 23 bases between. The CDR3 region is CAISERGLSSPPLNEQFF. For the CDR3, the DNA is TGTGCCATCAGTGAGCGGGGGCTGTCAAGCCCCCCACTCAATGAGCAGTTCTTC.

J is TRBJ2-1 and V is TRBV10-3; 8 nucleotides match TRBD2. The CDR3 runs 15 residues. J lost 1 base, V lost 5 bases, and 4 bases had no gene match. CDR1 and CDR2 from the germline V gene are ENHRY and SYGVKD. Here the CDR3 DNA reads TGTGCCATCAGTCCGGGACTAGGATCCTACAATGAGCAGTTCTTC. This encodes CAISPGLGSYNEQFF.

V gene TRBV7-9 combines with J gene TRBJ1-5, with TRBD1 as a possible D gene (5 bases). The CDR3 is 17 amino acids. Germline loops: CDR1 SEHNR, CDR2 FQNEAQ (reference sequence). V lost 5 bases and J 3 bases, leaving 20 bases between the germline ends. For the CDR3, the DNA is TGTGCCAGCAGCCCCCTGGAGGGGATACGGGACAATCAGCCCCAGCATTTT. Its translation is CASSPLEGIRDNQPQHF.